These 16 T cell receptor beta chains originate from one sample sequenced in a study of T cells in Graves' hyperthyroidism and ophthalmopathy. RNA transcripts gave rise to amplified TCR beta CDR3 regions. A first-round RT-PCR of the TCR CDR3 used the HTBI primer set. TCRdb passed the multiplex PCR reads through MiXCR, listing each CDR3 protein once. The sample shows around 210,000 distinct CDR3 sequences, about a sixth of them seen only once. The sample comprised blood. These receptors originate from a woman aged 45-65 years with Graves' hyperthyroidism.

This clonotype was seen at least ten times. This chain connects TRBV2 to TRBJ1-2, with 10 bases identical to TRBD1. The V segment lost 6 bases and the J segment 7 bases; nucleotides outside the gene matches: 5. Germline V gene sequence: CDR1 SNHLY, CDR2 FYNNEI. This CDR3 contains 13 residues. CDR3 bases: TGTGCCAGCAGCGGGACAGGGGCGGGTGGCTACACCTTC. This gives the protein CASSGTGAGGYTF.

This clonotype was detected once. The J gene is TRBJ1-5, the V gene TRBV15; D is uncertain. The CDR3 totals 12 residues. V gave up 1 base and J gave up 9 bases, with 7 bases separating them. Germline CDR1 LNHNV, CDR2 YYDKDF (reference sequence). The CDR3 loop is CATSRGPRPQHF. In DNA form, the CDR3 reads TGTGCCACCAGCAGAGGCCCTAGGCCCCAGCATTTT.

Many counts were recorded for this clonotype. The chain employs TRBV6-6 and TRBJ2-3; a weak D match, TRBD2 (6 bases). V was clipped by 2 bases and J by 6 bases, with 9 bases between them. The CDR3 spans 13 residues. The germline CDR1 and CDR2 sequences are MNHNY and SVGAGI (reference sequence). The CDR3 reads CASSYAGGDTQYF. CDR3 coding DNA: TGTGCCAGCAGTTACGCTGGAGGGGATACGCAGTATTTT.

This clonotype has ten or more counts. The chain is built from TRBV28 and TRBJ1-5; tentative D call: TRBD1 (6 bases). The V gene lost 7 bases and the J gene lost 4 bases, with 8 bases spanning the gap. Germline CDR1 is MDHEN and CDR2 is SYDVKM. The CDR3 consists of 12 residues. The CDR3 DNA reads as TGTGCCAGCACCCAGGGGAATCAGCCCCAGCATTTT. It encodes CASTQGNQPQHF.

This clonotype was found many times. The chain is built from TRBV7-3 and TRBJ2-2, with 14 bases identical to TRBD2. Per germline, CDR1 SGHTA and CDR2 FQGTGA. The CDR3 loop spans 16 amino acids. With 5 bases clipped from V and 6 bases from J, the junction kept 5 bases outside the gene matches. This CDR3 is CASSQGTSGSPGELFF. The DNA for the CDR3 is TGTGCCAGCAGCCAAGGGACTAGCGGGAGCCCCGGGGAGCTGTTTTTT.

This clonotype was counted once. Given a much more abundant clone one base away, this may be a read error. CDR3 coding DNA: TGTGCCAACAGCTTACTGCTAGCGGGAGGGCAAGAGACCCAGTACTTC. Its protein product is CANSLLLAGGQETQYF. The rearrangement links TRBV11-3 to TRBJ2-5, with TRBD2 identical over 12 bases. Per the germline V gene, CDR1 is SGHNT and CDR2 is YENEEA. CDR3 length: 16 residues.

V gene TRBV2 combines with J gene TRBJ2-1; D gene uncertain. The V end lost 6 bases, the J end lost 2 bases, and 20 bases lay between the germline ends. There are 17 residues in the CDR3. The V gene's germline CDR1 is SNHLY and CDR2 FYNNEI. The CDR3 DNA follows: TGTGCCAGCAGCCAACCCTCCCAAGCAGTCCCCTACAATGAGCAGTTCTTC. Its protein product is CASSQPSQAVPYNEQFF.

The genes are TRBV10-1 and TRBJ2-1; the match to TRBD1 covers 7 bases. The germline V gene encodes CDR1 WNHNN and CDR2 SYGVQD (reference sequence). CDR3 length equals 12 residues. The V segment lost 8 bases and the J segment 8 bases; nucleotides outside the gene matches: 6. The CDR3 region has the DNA TGCGCCAGCGACAGGGTGGGATATGAGCAGTTCTTC. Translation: CASDRVGYEQFF.

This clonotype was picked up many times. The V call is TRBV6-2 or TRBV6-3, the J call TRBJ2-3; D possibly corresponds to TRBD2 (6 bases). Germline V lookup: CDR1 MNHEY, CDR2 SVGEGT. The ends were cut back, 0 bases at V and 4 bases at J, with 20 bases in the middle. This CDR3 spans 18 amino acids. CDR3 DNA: TGTGCCAGCAGTTACTCGAGTTACGGCGGGATAGGAGCAGATACGCAGTATTTT. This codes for CASSYSSYGGIGADTQYF.

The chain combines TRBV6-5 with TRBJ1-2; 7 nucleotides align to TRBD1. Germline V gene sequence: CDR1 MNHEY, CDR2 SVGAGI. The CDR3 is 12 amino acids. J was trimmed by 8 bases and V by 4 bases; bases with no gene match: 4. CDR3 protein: CASSSMDRGYTF. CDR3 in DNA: TGTGCCAGCAGTTCCATGGACAGGGGCTACACCTTC.

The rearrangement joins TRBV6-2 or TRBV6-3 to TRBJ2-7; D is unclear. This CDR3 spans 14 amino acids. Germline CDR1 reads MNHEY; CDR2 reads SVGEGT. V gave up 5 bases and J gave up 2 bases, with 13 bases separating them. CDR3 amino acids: CASSQDRDAYEQYF. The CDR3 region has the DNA TGTGCCAGCAGTCAGGACCGCGACGCCTACGAGCAGTACTTC.

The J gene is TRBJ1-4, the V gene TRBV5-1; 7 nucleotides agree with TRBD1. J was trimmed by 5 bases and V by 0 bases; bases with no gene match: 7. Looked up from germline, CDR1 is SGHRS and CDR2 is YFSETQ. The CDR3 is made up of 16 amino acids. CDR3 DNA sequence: TGCGCCAGCAGCTTGGGAGGGACAGCGGCCAATGAAAAACTGTTTTTT. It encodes CASSLGGTAANEKLFF.

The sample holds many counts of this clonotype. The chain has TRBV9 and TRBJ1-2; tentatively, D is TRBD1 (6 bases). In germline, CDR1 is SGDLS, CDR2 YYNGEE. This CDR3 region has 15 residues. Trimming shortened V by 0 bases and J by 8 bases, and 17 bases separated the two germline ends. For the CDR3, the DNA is TGTGCCAGCAGCGTAGCGAGGACAGCGCGTTTCGGCTACACCTTC. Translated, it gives CASSVARTARFGYTF.

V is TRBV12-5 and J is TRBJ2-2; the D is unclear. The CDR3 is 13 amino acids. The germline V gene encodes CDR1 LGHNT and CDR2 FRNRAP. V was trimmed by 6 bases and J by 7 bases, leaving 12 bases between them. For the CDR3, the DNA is TGTGCTAGTGGCATCGGTGGAGACGGGGAGCTGTTTTTT. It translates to CASGIGGDGELFF.

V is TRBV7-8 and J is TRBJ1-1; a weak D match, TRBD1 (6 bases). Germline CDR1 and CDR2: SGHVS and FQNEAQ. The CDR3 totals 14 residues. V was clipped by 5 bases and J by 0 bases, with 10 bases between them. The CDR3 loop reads CASSTRGVNTEAFF. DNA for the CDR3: TGTGCCAGCAGCACCAGGGGAGTGAACACTGAAGCTTTCTTT.

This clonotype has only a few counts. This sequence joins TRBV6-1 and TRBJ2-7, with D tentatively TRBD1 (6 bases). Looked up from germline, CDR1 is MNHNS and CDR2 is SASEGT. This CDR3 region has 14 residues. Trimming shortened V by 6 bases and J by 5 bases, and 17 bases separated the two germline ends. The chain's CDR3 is CASREQGPRDEQYF. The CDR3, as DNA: TGTGCCAGCAGGGAACAGGGTCCTCGAGACGAGCAGTACTTC.